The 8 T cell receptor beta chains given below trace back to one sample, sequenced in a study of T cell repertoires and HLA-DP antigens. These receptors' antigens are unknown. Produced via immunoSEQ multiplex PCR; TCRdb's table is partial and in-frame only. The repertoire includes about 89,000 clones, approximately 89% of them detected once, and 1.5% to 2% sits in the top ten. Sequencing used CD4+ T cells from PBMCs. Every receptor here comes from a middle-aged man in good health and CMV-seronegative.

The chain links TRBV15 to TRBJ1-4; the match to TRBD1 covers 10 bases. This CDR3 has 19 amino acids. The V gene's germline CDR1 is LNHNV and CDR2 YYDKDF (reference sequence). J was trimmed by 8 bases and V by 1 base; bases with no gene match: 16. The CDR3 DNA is TGTGCCACCAGCAGAGGACCGGGACAGGGGCGTCTACCGGGGGAAAAACTGTTTTTT. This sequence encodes CATSRGPGQGRLPGEKLFF.

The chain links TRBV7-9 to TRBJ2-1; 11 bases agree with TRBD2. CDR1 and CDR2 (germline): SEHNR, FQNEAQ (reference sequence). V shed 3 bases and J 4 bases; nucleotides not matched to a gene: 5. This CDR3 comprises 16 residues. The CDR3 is CASSFTGTSGYNEQFF. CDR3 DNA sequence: TGTGCCAGCAGCTTCACCGGGACTAGCGGTTACAATGAGCAGTTCTTC.

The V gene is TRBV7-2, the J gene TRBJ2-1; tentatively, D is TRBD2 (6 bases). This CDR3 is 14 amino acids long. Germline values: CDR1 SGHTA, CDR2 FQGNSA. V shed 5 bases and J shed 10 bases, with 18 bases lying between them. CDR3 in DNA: TGTGCCAGCAGCCTACGACTAGACGTTGGAGAGCAGTTCTTC. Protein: CASSLRLDVGEQFF.

The CDR3 reads CASSPDRSGYGYTF. The CDR3 nucleotides read TGTGCCAGCAGTCCGGACAGGTCGGGCTATGGCTACACCTTC. V and J are TRBV6-5 and TRBJ1-2; 7 positions match TRBD1. The CDR3 totals 14 residues. From germline, CDR1 is MNHEY and CDR2 SVGAGI. V shed 5 bases, J shed 4 bases, and the junction held 7 bases outside the gene matches.

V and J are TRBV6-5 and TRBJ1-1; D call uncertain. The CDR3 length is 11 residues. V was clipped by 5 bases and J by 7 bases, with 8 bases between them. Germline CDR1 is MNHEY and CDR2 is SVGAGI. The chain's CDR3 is CASSDRGEAFF. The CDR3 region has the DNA TGTGCCAGCAGTGACCGGGGTGAAGCTTTCTTT.

The CDR3 DNA sequence: TGTGCCAGCAGCTGGGGGGCTGGGAACACCGGGGAGCTGTTTTTT. This sequence encodes CASSWGAGNTGELFF. This chain uses TRBV7-8 with TRBJ2-2, with D tentatively TRBD1 or TRBD2 (6 bases each). This CDR3 comprises 15 residues. The germline V and J ends were trimmed by 4 bases and 1 base, with 10 bases remaining between them. The germline CDR1 and CDR2 sequences are SGHVS and FQNEAQ.

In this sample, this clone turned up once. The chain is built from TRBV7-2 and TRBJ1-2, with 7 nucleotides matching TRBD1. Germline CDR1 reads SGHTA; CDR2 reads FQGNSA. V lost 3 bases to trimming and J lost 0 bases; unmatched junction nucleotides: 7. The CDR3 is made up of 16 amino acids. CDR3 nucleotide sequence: TGTGCCAGCAGCTTCACCTCAGGGGGACCTAACTATGGCTACACCTTC. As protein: CASSFTSGGPNYGYTF.

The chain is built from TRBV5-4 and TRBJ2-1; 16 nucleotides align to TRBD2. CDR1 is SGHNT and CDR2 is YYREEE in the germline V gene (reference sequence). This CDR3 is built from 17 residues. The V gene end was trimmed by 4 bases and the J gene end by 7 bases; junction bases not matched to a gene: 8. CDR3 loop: CASSTGLAGGLWNEQFF. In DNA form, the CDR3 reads TGTGCCAGCAGCACGGGACTAGCGGGAGGGCTGTGGAATGAGCAGTTCTTC.